This note documents a single T cell receptor beta chain sequence. Its antigen is unknown. With only one base between it and a far larger clone, this is likely a read error. This sample stems from a study of liver allograft versus peripheral blood T cells. Across the study: Recipients' peripheral blood supplied the T cell receptor repertoires against which those in transplanted livers were compared.

General observations from the study: Reports indicated that T cell receptor repertoires inside liver allografts differed from those in peripheral blood.

TCRdb fed the reads into MiXCR, producing one record per CDR3 protein. This sample yields nearly 600 distinct CDR3 sequences, of which about 17% are seen a single time; approximately 15% belongs to the top ten. The source is a human patient who had a liver transplant. Part of the T cells may come from the graft donor.

CDR3 protein: CASSYSISTGGEQFF. The CDR3 DNA reads TGTGCCAGCAGTTACTCGATATCCACAGGGGGCGAGCAGTTCTTC. The chain couples TRBV6-2 or TRBV6-3 to TRBJ2-1; 9 bases fit TRBD1. In germline, CDR1 is MNHEY, CDR2 SVGEGT. There are 15 residues in the CDR3. With V trimmed by 0 bases and J by 10 bases, 7 bases remained unmatched.